This T cell receptor beta chain stems from a study of T cell clonality in common variable immunodeficiency (dated by TCRdb to 2014 to 2015). Trimming leaves V shorter by 7 bases and J shorter by 5 bases, with the junction holding 4 bases beyond the gene matches. Spanning cysteine to phenylalanine, the CDR3 consists of 12 amino acids. The CDR3 was read in part: 27 bases, with the frame set at base 1. CDR1 is given as SNHLY and CDR2 as FYNNEI, both from the germline V gene. For sequencing, equivalent amounts of genomic DNA were input from CVID and control samples. For every sample, a 60 bp segment covering the rearranged TCRbeta CDR3 region was amplified and then sequenced. The immunoSEQ assay, a bias-corrected multiplex PCR combined with high-throughput sequencing, was used to amplify TCRbeta. The published analysis was carried out like this. Every unique nucleotide sequence counted as a clone and was annotated with V, D and J genes, copy number and frequency. Sequences were labeled productive if in frame, and non-productive if out of frame or containing stop codons. As previously described, clonality was computed from Shannon's entropy. The predicted amino acid sequences of productive clones were used to derive the mean CDR3 Kyte-Doolittle hydropathy. The R hclust function was used to hierarchically cluster scaled V gene usage with Manhattan distance and complete linkage. Sharing of clones by CDR3 amino acid sequence was evaluated by resampling 12 repertoires per group over 100 rounds. The repertoires were screened for some 70 published EBV-specific TCRbeta sequences and a few hundred published CMV-specific TCRbeta sequences. Analysis left out two CVID samples that produced under 10,000 sequences, so a few dozen CVID repertoires remained. TCRdb's version of the immuneACCESS table is confined to in-frame rearrangements and falls short of the full clone set. An unresolved V gene accounts for under half of the shortfall where checked; the remainder is of unknown origin. Clonal size and the V and J genes are those of that table, whereas D and trimming came from the DNA. This sample shows 40,000 to 45,000 clones, and none of them turns up only once. The top ten constitute over 1.3% of the sample.

Most CVID patients and most healthy controls were of Caucasian heritage. Heparinized peripheral whole blood samples of roughly 5 to 8.5 ml were obtained from each donor. Genomic DNA from adults with common variable immune deficiency (CVID) and from healthy adult controls was used to sequence TCRbeta CDR3 repertoires. The control group was made up of 22 healthy adult volunteers (about ten male and around twelve female) whose ages ranged from about 23 to 66 years, with a mean age of approximately 34. Diluted blood was density-centrifuged over Hypaque 1077 or Ficoll-Paque to isolate peripheral blood mononuclear cells. Genomic DNA was extracted from unsorted mononuclear cells by Qiagen column purification or by a centrifugation-based method. This clone came up many times. It has no known antigen specificity. The observed sequence ends 3 residues before the CDR3 terminus, with the missing tail filled in from the germline J gene.

Here is what the overall study found, with its caveats: According to the authors, finding the cause of the higher clonality in CVID would require sequencing the repertoires of T cell subpopulations. Reportedly, TCRbeta sequences from CVID had fewer deletions and N-nucleotide insertions, and highly modified clones with 13 or more V deletions were absent from CVID. Compared with healthy controls, CVID subjects showed increased TCRbeta clonality (t-test p = 0.018), a feature most characteristic of about a third of subjects. Correlations of repertoire features with clinical complications were constrained by heterogeneity among patients within the CVID cohort. Fewer TCRbeta clones were shared among CVID subjects than among healthy controls (p < 0.0001). Despite equal DNA input, controls averaged approximately 88,000 unique sequences per sample versus about 32,000 in CVID samples.

The sequence came from a person aged 18 to 70 in good health. The chain was built from TRBV2 and TRBJ1-1; 7 of the junction bases match TRBD1. Sequencing was performed on peripheral blood mononuclear cells. The covered CDR3 bases are TGTGCCAGCAACAGGGGCGGGACTGAA. Its product reads: CASNRGGTE. The entire CDR3 protein reads CASNRGGTEAFF.